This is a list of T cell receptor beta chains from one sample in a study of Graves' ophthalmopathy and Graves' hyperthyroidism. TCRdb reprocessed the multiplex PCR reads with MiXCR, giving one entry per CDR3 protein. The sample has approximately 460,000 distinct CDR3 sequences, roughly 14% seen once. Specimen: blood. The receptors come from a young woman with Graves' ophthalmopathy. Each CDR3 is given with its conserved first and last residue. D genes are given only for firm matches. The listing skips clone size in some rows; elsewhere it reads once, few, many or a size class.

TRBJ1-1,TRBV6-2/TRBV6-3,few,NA,TGTGCCAGCAGAGAGCGGGGCAACCTTGAAGCTTTCTTT,CASRERGNLEAFF
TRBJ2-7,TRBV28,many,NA,TGTGCCAGCAGTCCCGGGGTGCTAACCTACGAGCAGTACTTC,CASSPGVLTYEQYF
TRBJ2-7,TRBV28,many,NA,TGTGCCAGCAGCCCTGTGTTGCAGGGGCAATCCTACGAGCAGTACTTC,CASSPVLQGQSYEQYF
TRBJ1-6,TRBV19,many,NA,TGTGCCAGTAGTATATCCCATTCACCCCTCCACTTT,CASSISHSPLHF
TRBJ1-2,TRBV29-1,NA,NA,TGCAGCGTTGAAGATCAGTTCTACTCAACCAACTATGGCTACACCTTC,CSVEDQFYSTNYGYTF
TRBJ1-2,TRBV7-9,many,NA,TGTGCCAGCAGCTTCTCCGACGGCTACACCTTC,CASSFSDGYTF
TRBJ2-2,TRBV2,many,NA,TGTGCCAGCAGTGTGTCGGGGGAGCTGTTTTTT,CASSVSGELFF
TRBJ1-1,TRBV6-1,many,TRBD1,TGTGCCAGCAGTGAGAAACAGGGGAATGAAGCTTTCTTT,CASSEKQGNEAFF
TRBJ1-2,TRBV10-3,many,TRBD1,TGTGCCATCAGTGCCACCGGGACAGCGGCCATCTCTGGCTACACCTTC,CAISATGTAAISGYTF
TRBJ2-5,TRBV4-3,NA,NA,TGCGCCAGCAGCCAGGCAGTCAACGGAGGGACCCAGTACTTC,CASSQAVNGGTQYF
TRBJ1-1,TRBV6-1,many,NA,TGTGCCAGCACTCCGACAGGCCTGCCTGACACTGAAGCTTTCTTT,CASTPTGLPDTEAFF